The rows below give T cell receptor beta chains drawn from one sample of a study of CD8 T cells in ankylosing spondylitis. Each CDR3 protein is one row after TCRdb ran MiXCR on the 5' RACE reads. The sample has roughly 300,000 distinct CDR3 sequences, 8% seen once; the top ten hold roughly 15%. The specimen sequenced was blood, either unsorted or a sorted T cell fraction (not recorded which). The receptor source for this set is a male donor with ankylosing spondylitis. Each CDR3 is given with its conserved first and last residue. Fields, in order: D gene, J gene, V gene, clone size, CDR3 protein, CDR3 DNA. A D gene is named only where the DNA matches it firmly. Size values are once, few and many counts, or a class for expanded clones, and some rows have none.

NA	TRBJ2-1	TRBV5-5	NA	CASSLIQSSYNEQFF	TGTGCCAGCAGCTTAATTCAAAGCTCCTACAATGAGCAGTTCTTC
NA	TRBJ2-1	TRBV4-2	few	CASSQDRVQYNEQFF	TGTGCCAGCAGCCAAGATCGGGTGCAGTACAATGAGCAGTTCTTC
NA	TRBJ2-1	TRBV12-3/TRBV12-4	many	CASRSLLKDNEQFF	TGTGCCAGCCGGTCCCTCTTGAAAGACAATGAGCAGTTCTTC
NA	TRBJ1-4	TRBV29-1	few	CSVGGRRNEKLFF	TGCAGCGTTGGCGGCAGACGAAATGAAAAACTGTTTTTT
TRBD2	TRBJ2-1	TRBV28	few	CASTSGLDGYEQFF	TGTGCCAGCACATCGGGACTAGACGGCTATGAGCAGTTCTTC
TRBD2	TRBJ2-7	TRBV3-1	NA	CASSRITSGSSYEQYF	TGTGCCAGCAGCCGCATAACTAGCGGGAGCTCCTACGAGCAGTACTTC
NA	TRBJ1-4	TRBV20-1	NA	CSAENGGGEKLFF	TGCAGTGCCGAGAACGGGGGCGGTGAAAAACTGTTTTTT
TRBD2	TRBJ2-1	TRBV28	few	CASSLAGGPSPYNEQFF	TGTGCCAGCAGTTTAGCGGGAGGGCCTTCGCCCTACAATGAGCAGTTCTTC
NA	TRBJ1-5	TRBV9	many	CASSGNTYQPQHF	TGTGCCAGCAGCGGCAACACCTATCAGCCCCAGCATTTT
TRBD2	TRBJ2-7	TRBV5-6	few	CASSSPRGGTSGGPLGYEQYF	TGTGCCAGCAGCTCCCCCAGGGGAGGTACTAGCGGGGGCCCCTTGGGATACGAGCAGTACTTC
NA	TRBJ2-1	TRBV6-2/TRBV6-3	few	CASSPRLEQFF	TGTGCCAGCAGTCCTCGGCTTGAGCAGTTCTTC
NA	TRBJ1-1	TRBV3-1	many	CASSQIPGDTEAFF	TGTGCCAGCAGCCAGATCCCAGGGGACACTGAAGCTTTCTTT
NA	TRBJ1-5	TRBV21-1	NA	CASSKAGGPSPQHF	TGTGCCAGCAGCAAAGCGGGGGGCCCTAGCCCCCAGCATTTT
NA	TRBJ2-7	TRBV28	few	CASGLSYEQYF	TGTGCCAGCGGTCTGAGTTACGAGCAGTACTTC
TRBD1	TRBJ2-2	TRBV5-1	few	CASLQGANTGELFF	TGCGCCAGCCTACAGGGGGCAAACACCGGGGAGCTGTTTTTT
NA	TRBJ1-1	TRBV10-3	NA	CATTLGSDTEAFF	TGTGCCACCACGTTGGGCAGCGACACTGAAGCTTTCTTT
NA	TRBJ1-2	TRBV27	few	CASSLLAGANYGYTF	TGTGCCAGCAGTTTATTGGCGGGGGCTAACTATGGCTACACCTTC
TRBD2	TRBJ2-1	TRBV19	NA	CASSIILAGNNEQFF	TGTGCCAGTAGTATCATCCTAGCGGGGAACAATGAGCAGTTCTTC
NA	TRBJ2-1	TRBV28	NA	CASNTRGGSGDEQFF	TGTGCCAGCAACACTAGGGGGGGCTCGGGCGATGAGCAGTTCTTC
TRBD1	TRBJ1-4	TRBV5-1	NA	CASRRDRGINEKLFF	TGCGCCAGCAGGAGGGACAGGGGAATTAATGAAAAACTGTTTTTT
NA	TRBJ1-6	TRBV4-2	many	CASSRSGGSSYNSPLHF	TGTGCCAGCAGCCGGTCGGGAGGGAGCTCCTATAATTCACCCCTCCACTTT
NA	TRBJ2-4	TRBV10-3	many	CAISELQGIQYF	TGTGCCATCAGTGAGTTACAGGGTATTCAGTACTTC